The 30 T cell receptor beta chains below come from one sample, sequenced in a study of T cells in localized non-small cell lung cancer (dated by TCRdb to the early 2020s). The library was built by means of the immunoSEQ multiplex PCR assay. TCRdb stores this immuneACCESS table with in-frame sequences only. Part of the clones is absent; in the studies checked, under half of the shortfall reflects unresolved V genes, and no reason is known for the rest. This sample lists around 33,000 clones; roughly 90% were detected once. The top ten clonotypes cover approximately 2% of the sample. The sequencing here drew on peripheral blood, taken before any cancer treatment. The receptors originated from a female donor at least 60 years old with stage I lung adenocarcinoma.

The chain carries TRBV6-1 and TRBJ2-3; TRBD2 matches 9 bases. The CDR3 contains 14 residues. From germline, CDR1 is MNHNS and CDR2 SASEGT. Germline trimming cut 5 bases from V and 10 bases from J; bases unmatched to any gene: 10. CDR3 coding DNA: TGTGCCAGCAGTCAAGGAGCGGGGGGTAGGGCGCAGTATTTT. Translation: CASSQGAGGRAQYF.

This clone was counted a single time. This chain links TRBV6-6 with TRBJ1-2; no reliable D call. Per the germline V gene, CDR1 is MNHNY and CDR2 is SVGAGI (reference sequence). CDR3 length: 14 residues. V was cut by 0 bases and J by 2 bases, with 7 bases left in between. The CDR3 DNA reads TGTGCCAGCAGTTACTCGGGCGGCAACTATGGCTACACCTTC. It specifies CASSYSGGNYGYTF.

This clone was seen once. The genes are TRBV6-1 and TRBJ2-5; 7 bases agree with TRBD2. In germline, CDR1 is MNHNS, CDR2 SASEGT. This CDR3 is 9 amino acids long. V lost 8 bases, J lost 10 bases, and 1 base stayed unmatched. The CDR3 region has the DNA TGTGCCAGCGGGGGGGACCAGTACTTC. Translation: CASGGDQYF.

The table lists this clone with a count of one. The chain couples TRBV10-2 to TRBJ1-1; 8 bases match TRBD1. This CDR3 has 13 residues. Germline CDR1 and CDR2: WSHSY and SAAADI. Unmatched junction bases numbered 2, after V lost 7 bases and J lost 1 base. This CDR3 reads CASTGQGNTEAFF. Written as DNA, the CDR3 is TGCGCCAGCACCGGACAGGGGAACACTGAAGCTTTCTTT.

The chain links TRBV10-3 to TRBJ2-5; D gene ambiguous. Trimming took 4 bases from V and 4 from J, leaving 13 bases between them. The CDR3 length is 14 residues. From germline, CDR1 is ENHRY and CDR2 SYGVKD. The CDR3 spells CAISVGRVGETQYF. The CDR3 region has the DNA TGTGCCATCAGTGTTGGTAGGGTTGGAGAGACCCAGTACTTC.

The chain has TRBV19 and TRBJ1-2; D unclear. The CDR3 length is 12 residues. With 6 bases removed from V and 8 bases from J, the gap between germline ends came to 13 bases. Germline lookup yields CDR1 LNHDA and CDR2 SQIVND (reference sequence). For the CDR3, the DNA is TGTGCCAGTAGGACGGGTGCTCGCGGCTACACCTTC. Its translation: CASRTGARGYTF. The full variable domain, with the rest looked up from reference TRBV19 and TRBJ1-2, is DGGITQSPKYLFRKEGQNVTLSCEQNLNHDAMYWYRQDPGQGLRLIYYSQIVNDFQKGDIAEGYSVSREKKESFPLTVTSAQKNPTAFYLCASRTGARGYTFGSGTRLTVV.

The DNA for the CDR3 is TGTGCCAGCAGCCCTTTTATGAGTACGATTCAGCCCCAGCATTTT. This translates into CASSPFMSTIQPQHF. V gene TRBV7-6 combines with J gene TRBJ1-5; D unresolved. CDR1 is SGHVS and CDR2 is FNYEAQ in the germline V gene. The germline V and J ends were trimmed by 5 bases and 6 bases, with 17 bases remaining between them. The CDR3 totals 15 residues.

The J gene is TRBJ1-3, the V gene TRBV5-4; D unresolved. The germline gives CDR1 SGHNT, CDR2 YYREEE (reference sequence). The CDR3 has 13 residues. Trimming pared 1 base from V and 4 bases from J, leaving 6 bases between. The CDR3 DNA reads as TGTGCCAGCAGCTTGTTCCAAGGAAACACCATATATTTT. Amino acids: CASSLFQGNTIYF.

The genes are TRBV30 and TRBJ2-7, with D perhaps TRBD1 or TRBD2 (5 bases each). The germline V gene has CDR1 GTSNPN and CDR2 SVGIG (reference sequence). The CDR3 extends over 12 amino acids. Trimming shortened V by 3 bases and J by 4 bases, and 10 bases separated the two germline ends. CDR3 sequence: CAWRTGAYEQYF. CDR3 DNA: TGTGCCTGGAGGACCGGGGCTTACGAGCAGTACTTC.

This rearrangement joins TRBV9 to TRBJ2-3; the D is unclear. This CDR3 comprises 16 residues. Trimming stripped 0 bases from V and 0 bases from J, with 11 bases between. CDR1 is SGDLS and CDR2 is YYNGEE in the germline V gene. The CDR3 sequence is CASSVGVARSTDTQYF. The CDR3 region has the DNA TGTGCCAGCAGCGTAGGCGTCGCCAGGAGCACAGATACGCAGTATTTT. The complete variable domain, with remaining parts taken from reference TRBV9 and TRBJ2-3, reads DSGVTQTPKHLITATGQRVTLRCSPRSGDLSVYWYQQSLDQGLQFLIQYYNGEERAKGNILERFSAQQFPDLHSELNLSSLELGDSALYFCASSVGVARSTDTQYFGPGTRLTVL.

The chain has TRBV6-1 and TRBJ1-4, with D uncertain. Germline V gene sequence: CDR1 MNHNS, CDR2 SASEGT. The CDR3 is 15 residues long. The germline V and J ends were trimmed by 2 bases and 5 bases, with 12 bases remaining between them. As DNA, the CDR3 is TGTGCCAGCAGTGAAAGTCCGGGGTTGAATGAAAAACTGTTTTTT. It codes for CASSESPGLNEKLFF.

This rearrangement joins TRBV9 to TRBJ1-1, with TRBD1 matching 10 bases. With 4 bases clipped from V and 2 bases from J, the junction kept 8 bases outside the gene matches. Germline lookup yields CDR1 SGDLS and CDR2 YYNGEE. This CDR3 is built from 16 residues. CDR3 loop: CASSRKTGGGNTEAFF. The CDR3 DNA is TGTGCCAGCAGCCGGAAGACAGGGGGCGGAAACACTGAAGCTTTCTTT.

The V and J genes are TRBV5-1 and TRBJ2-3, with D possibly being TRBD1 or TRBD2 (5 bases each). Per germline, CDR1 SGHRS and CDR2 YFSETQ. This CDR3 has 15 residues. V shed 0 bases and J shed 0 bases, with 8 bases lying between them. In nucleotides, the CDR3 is TGCGCCAGCAGCTTGGTGGGGGTGAGCACAGATACGCAGTATTTT. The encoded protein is CASSLVGVSTDTQYF.

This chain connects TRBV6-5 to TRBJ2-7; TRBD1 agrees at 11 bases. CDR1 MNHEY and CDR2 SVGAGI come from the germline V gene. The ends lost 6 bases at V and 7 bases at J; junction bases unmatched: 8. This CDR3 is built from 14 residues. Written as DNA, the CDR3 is TGTGCCAGCAGATCCGGACAGGGGGCAGGTGAGCAGTACTTC. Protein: CASRSGQGAGEQYF.

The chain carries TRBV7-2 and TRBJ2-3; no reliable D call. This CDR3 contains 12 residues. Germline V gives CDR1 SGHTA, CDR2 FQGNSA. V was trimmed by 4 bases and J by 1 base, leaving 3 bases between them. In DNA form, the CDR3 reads TGTGCCAGCAGCTCCGGCACAGATACGCAGTATTTT. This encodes CASSSGTDTQYF.

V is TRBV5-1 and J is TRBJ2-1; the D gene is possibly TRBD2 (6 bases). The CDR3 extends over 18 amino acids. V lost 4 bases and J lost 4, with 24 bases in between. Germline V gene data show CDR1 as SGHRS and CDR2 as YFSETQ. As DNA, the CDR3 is TGCGCCAGCAGCCCCCAGGGAGGCGGCGAGTCCCTATACAATGAGCAGTTCTTC. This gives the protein CASSPQGGGESLYNEQFF.

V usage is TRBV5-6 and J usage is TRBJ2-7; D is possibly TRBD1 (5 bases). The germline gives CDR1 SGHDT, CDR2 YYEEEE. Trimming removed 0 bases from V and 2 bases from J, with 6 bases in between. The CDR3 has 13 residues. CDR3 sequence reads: CASSLDRPYEQYF. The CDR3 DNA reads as TGTGCCAGCAGCTTGGACAGGCCCTACGAGCAGTACTTC.

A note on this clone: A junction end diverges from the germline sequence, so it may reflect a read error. CDR3 amino acids: CVSSTRGGTYEQYF. CDR3 sequence (DNA): TGTGTCAGCAGCACGCGGGGGGGAACCTACGAGCAGTACTTC. The rearrangement links TRBV11-3 to TRBJ2-7, with 9 positions matching TRBD2. The CDR3 length is 14 residues. Per germline, CDR1 SGHNT and CDR2 YENEEA.

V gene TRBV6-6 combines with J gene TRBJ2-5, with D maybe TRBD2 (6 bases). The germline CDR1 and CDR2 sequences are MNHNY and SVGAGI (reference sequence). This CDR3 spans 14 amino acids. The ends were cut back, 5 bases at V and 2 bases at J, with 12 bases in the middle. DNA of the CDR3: TGTGCCAGCAGTCCCCTCGGGGGACAAGAGACCCAGTACTTC. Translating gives CASSPLGGQETQYF.

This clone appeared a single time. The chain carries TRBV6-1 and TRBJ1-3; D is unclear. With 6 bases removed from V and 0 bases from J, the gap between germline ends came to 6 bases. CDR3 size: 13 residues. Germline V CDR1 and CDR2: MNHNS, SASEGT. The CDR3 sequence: CASSNDSGNTIYF. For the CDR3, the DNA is TGTGCCAGCAGCAACGACTCTGGAAACACCATATATTTT.

CDR3: CASSQEYGVQPQHF. CDR3 coding DNA: TGCGCCAGCAGCCAAGAATACGGGGTTCAGCCCCAGCATTTT. The chain joins TRBV4-3 to TRBJ1-5, with D hard to call. The CDR3 loop spans 14 amino acids. The germline V gene has CDR1 LGHNA and CDR2 YSLEER. V was shortened by 0 bases and J by 6 bases, with 9 bases between the two germline ends.

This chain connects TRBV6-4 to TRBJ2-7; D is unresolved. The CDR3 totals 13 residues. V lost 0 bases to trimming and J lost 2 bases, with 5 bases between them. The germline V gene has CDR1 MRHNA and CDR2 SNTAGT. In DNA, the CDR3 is TGTGCCAGCAGTGACTCGGAAACCTACGAGCAGTACTTC. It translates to CASSDSETYEQYF.

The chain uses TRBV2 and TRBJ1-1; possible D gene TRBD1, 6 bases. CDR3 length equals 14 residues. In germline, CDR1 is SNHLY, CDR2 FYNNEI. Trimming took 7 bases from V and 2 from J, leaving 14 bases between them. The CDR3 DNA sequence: TGTGCCAGCAATTCCGGGACACTAAACACTGAAGCTTTCTTT. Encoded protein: CASNSGTLNTEAFF. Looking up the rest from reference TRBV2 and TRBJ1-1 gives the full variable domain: EPEVTQTPSHQVTQMGQEVILRCVPISNHLYFYWYRQILGQKVEFLVSFYNNEISEKSEIFDDQFSVERPDGSNFTLKIRSTKLEDSAMYFCASNSGTLNTEAFFGQGTRLTVV.

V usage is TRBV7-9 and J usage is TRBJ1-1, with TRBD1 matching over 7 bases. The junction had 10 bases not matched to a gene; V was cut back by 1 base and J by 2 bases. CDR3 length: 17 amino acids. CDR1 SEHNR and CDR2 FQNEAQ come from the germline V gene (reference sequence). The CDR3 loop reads CASSLGSGQVTNTEAFF. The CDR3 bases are TGTGCCAGCAGCTTAGGATCTGGACAGGTGACAAACACTGAAGCTTTCTTT.

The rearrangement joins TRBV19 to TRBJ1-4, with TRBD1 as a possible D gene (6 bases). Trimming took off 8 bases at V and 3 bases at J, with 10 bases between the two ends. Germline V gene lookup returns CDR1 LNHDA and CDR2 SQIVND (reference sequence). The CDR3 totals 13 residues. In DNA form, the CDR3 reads TGTGCCAGTGCCAGGGGAGCTAATGAAAAACTGTTTTTT. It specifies CASARGANEKLFF.

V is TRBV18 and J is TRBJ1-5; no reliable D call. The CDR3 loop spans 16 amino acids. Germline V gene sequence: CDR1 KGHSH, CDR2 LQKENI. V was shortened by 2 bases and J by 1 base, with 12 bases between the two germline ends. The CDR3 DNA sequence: TGTGCCAGCTCACCAGGTCCTCCGGGAAGCAATCAGCCCCAGCATTTT. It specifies CASSPGPPGSNQPQHF.

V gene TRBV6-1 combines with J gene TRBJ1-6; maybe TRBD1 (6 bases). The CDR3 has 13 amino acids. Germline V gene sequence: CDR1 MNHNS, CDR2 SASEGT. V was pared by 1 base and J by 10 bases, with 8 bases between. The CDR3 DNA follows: TGTGCCAGCAGTGAAGACAGGGACTCACCCCTCCACTTT. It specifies CASSEDRDSPLHF.

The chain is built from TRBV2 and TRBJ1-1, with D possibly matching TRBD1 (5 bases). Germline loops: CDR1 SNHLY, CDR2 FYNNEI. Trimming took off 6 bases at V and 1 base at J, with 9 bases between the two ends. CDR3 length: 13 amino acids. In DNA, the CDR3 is TGTGCCAGCAGGGGACGGGAGAACACTGAAGCTTTCTTT. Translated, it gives CASRGRENTEAFF.

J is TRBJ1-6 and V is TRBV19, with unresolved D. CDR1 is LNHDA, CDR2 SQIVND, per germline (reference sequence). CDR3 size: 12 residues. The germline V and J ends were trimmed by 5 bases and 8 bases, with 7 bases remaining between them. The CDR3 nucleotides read TGTGCCAGTAGTTACCGAGATTCACCCCTCCACTTT. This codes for CASSYRDSPLHF. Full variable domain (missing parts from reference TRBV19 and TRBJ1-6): DGGITQSPKYLFRKEGQNVTLSCEQNLNHDAMYWYRQDPGQGLRLIYYSQIVNDFQKGDIAEGYSVSREKKESFPLTVTSAQKNPTAFYLCASSYRDSPLHFGNGTRLTVT.

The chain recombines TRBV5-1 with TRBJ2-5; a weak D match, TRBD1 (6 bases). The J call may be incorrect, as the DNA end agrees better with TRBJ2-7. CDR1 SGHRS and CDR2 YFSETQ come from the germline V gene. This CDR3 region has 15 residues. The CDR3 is CASSLTGKTNYEQYF. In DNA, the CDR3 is TGCGCCAGCAGCTTGACAGGGAAGACGAACTACGAGCAGTACTTC.